This T cell receptor beta chain appears in the sequencing data of a study of blood T cell repertoires in COVID-19. Turning to the study itself: The United States, Italy and Spain supplied acute and convalescent COVID-19 samples.

Methods used by the authors: Researchers report that nucleated cell counts were estimated from reference gene primer amplification. Method: immunoSEQ multiplex PCR; TCRdb's copy keeps in-frame clones and lacks some. V and J calls and clone size are given by that table; D and trimming were obtained from the DNA. The sample lists about 280,000 clones, roughly 80% occurring once. CDR3 length: 17 residues. Unmatched junction bases numbered 5, after V lost 0 bases and J lost 1 base. Germline V lookup: CDR1 SGHRS, CDR2 YFSETQ. Recruits, aged 18 to 89 years, lived in roughly 22 US areas. Clinical history as reported by participants underpinned cohort assignment.

V usage is TRBV5-1 and J usage is TRBJ2-3; 10 bases fit TRBD1. Sequencing was performed on PBMCs or T cells enriched from blood (not recorded which). The receptor was isolated from a man between 40 and 49 years old who had been exposed to COVID-19. This CDR3 reads CASSLGSGTGGTDTQYF. CDR3 sequence (DNA): TGCGCCAGCAGCTTGGGATCCGGGACAGGGGGCACAGATACGCAGTATTTT.